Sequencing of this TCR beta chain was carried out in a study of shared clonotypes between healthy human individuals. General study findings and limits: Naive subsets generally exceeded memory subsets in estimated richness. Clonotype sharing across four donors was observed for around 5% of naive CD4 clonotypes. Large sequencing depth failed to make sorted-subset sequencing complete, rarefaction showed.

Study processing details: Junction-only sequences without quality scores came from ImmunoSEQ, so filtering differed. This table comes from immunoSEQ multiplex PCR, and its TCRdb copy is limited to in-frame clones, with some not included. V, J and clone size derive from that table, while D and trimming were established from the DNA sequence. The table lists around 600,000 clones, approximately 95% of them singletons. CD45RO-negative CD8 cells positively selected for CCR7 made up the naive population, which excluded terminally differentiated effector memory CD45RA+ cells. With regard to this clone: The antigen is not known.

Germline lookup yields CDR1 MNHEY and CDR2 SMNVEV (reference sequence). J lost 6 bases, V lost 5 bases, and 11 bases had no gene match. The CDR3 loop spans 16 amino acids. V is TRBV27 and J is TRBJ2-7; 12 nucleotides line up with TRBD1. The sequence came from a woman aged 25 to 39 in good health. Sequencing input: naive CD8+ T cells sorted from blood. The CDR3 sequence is CASSPSGRDRGPEQYF. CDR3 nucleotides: TGTGCCAGCAGTCCCTCAGGGCGGGACAGGGGGCCCGAGCAGTACTTC.